This T cell receptor beta chain was observed in a study of PD-L1 blockade in urothelial cancer. For the study at large: Bladder-origin urothelial cancer in males described about 90% of the 29 patients. Median T cell yield from blood was roughly 150,000.

Here immunoSEQ multiplex PCR was the method, and the copy in TCRdb shows in-frame clones only, minus some. The table lists around 53,000 clones, over 70% of them singletons. The CDR3 length is 15 residues. V lost 0 bases, J lost 4 bases, and 1 base stayed unmatched. The germline gives CDR1 MNHEY, CDR2 SMNVEV (reference sequence). The receptor comes from a middle-aged man with urothelial cancer. The chain uses TRBV27 and TRBJ2-3, with 10 bases fitting TRBD1. The sample here was PBMCs, taken around atezolizumab (anti-PD-L1) treatment. This CDR3 reads CASSLSTGGADTQYF. CDR3 bases: TGTGCCAGCAGTTTATCGACAGGGGGCGCAGATACGCAGTATTTT.